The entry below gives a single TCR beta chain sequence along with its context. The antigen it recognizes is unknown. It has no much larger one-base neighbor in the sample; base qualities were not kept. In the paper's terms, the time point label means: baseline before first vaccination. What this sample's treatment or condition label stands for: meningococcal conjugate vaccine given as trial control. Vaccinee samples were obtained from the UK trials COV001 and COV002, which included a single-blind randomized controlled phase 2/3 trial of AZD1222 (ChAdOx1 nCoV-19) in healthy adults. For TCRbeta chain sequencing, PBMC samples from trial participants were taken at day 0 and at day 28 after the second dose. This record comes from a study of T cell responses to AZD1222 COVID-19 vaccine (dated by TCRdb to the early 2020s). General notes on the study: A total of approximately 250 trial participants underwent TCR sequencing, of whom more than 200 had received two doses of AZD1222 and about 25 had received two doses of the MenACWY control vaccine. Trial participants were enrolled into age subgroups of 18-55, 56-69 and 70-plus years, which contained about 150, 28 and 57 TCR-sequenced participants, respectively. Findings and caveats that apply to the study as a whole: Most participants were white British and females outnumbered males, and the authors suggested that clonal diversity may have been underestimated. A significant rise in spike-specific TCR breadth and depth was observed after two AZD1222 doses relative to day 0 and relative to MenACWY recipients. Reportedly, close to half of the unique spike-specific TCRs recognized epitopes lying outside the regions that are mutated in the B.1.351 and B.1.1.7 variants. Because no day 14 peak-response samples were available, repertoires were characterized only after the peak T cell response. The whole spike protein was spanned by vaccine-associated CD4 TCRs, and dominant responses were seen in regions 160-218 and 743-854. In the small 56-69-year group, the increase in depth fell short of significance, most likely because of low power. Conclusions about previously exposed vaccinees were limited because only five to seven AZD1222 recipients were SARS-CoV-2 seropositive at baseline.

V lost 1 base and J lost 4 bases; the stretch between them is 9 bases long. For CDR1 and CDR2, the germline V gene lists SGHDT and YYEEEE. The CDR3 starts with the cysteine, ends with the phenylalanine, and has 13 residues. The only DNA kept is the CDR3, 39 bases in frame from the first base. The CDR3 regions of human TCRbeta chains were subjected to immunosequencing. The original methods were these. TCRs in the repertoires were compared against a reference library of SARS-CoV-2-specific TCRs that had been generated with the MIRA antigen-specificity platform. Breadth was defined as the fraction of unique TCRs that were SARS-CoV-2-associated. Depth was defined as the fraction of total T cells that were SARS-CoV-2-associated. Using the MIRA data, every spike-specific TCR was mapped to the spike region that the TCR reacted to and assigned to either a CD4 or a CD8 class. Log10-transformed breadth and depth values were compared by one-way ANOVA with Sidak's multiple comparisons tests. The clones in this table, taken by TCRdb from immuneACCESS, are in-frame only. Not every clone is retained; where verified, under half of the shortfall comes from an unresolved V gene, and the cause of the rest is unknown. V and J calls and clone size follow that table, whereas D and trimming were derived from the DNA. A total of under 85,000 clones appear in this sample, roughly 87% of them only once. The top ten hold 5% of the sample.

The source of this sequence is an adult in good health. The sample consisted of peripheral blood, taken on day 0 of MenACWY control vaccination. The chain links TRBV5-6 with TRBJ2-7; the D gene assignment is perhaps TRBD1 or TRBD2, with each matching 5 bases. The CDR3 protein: CASSLKGEYEQYF. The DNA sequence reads TGTGCCAGCAGCTTGAAAGGGGAGTACGAGCAGTACTTC.